The 4 T cell receptor beta chains below all came from one sample that was sequenced in a study of T cell responses to AZD1222 COVID-19 vaccine. Profiling relied on immunoSEQ multiplex PCR, and the TCRdb table lists in-frame clones only, not all of them. This table holds approximately 75,000 clones, roughly 84% found once. The sequences come from peripheral blood, collected 28 days after the second AZD1222 dose. These receptors were collected from an adult who received the AZD1222 COVID-19 vaccine.

The rearrangement joins TRBV29-1 to TRBJ1-1, with D tentatively TRBD1 (6 bases). The ends were cut back, 3 bases at V and 1 base at J, with 15 bases in the middle. CDR1 is SQVTM and CDR2 is ANQGSEA in the germline V gene. This CDR3 is built from 15 residues. CDR3 sequence: CSVDITGGQNTEAFF. The CDR3 nucleotides read TGCAGCGTTGATATCACGGGGGGACAGAACACTGAAGCTTTCTTT. The full variable domain, in which reference TRBV29-1 and TRBJ1-1 provide the parts outside the CDR3, is SAVISQKPSRDICQRGTSLTIQCQVDSQVTMMFWYRQQPGQSLTLIATANQGSEATYESGFVIDKFPISRPNLTFSTLTVSNMSPEDSSIYLCSVDITGGQNTEAFFGQGTRLTVV.

The rearrangement joins TRBV24-1 to TRBJ2-3; D perhaps matches TRBD2 (7 bases). With 0 bases removed from V and 1 base from J, the gap between germline ends came to 13 bases. Germline V CDR1 and CDR2: KGHDR, SFDVKD. CDR3 length: 17 residues. The CDR3 DNA sequence: TGTGCCACCAGTGATTTGAAGGGGGGGCTGGGCACAGATACGCAGTATTTT. Translating it yields CATSDLKGGLGTDTQYF.

The chain has TRBV7-9 and TRBJ1-3, with D unclear. V lost 5 bases, J lost 4 bases, and 15 bases lay in between. CDR3 length: 15 amino acids. Germline V CDR1 and CDR2: SEHNR, FQNEAQ (reference sequence). CDR3 nucleotide sequence: TGTGCCAGCAGCGGCCTCCAGAGGTCAGGAAACACCATATATTTT. It is translated as CASSGLQRSGNTIYF. Full variable domain (outside the CDR3, taken from reference TRBV7-9 and TRBJ1-3): DTGVSQNPRHKITKRGQNVTFRCDPISEHNRLYWYRQTLGQGPEFLTYFQNEAQLEKSRLLSDRFSAERPKGSFSTLEIQRTEQGDSAMYLCASSGLQRSGNTIYFGEGSWLTVV.

A few counts support this clone. The V call is TRBV2, the J call TRBJ1-1, with 7 bases identical to TRBD1. V lost 8 bases to trimming and J lost 5 bases; unmatched junction nucleotides: 5. The germline gives CDR1 SNHLY, CDR2 FYNNEI. CDR3 length equals 12 residues. CDR3 nucleotides: TGTGCCAGCCGACAGGGTCCGACTGAAGCTTTCTTT. Translation gives CASRQGPTEAFF. The full variable domain, rest sourced from reference TRBV2 and TRBJ1-1, is EPEVTQTPSHQVTQMGQEVILRCVPISNHLYFYWYRQILGQKVEFLVSFYNNEISEKSEIFDDQFSVERPDGSNFTLKIRSTKLEDSAMYFCASRQGPTEAFFGQGTRLTVV.